The clone carrying this T cell receptor beta chain showed up just once. As yet, its antigen is unknown. This sample is part of a study of T cells after yellow fever vaccination. Whole-study results and caveats: In post-booster samples, most primary-vaccination clones reappeared (about 95% CD4, around 87% CD8).

The CDR3 spans 15 residues. Germline lookup yields CDR1 LNHDA and CDR2 SQIVND (reference sequence). Trimming pared 6 bases from V and 0 bases from J, leaving 15 bases between. TCRdb independently ran MiXCR on the 5' RACE reads; one entry per CDR3 protein. The sample holds a few hundred thousand distinct CDR3 sequences; about 15% are singletons and the top ten take 17%. This chain uses TRBV19 with TRBJ2-7; maybe TRBD1 (5 bases). The sample consisted of PBMCs, taken less than 6 days after the first yellow fever vaccination. The TCR comes from a young man who received the YFV17D yellow fever vaccine. The CDR3 DNA reads TGTGCCAGTAGCTTTGGCCGGACAAGCTCCTACGAGCAGTACTTC. Its protein is CASSFGRTSSYEQYF.